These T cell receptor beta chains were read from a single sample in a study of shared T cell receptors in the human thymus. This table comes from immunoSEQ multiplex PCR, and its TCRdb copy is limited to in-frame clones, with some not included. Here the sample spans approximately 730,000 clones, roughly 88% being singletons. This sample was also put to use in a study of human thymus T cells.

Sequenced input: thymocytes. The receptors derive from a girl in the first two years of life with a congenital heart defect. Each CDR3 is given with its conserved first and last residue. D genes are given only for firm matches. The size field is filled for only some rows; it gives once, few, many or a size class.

CDR3nt: TGTGCCACCAGCAGAGATCGGACAGAACGCTCTGGAAACACCATATATTTT; CDR3aa: CATSRDRTERSGNTIYF; abundance: few; v_gene: TRBV15; j_gene: TRBJ1-3; d_gene: NA
CDR3nt: TGCGCCAGCAGCCAAGAGCCCCCAGAAGAGGAAACTAATGAAAAACTGTTTTTT; CDR3aa: CASSQEPPEEETNEKLFF; abundance: NA; v_gene: TRBV4-1; j_gene: TRBJ1-4; d_gene: NA
CDR3nt: TGTGCCATCAGGGACAGGCCCTTCTCTGGAAACACCATATATTTT; CDR3aa: CAIRDRPFSGNTIYF; abundance: NA; v_gene: TRBV6-1; j_gene: TRBJ1-3; d_gene: TRBD1
CDR3nt: TGTGCCAGTAGTATAGAACTAGCGGGGGGGTTGGCCGGGGAGCTGTTTTTT; CDR3aa: CASSIELAGGLAGELFF; abundance: NA; v_gene: TRBV19; j_gene: TRBJ2-2; d_gene: TRBD2
CDR3nt: TGTGCCAGCAGCTTAAATCTAGGGGCTGTGGGGAACACTGAAGCTTTCTTT; CDR3aa: CASSLNLGAVGNTEAFF; abundance: NA; v_gene: TRBV7-9; j_gene: TRBJ1-1; d_gene: NA
CDR3nt: TGTGCCAGCAGCCAAGGGGGGCGCTTTGACTATGGCTACACCTTC; CDR3aa: CASSQGGRFDYGYTF; abundance: few; v_gene: TRBV14; j_gene: TRBJ1-2; d_gene: NA
CDR3nt: TGTGCCAGCAGCTTAATGGGGGGCGAGCAGTACTTC; CDR3aa: CASSLMGGEQYF; abundance: NA; v_gene: TRBV7-9; j_gene: TRBJ2-7; d_gene: NA
CDR3nt: TGTGCCAGCAGCTTTGTAATTCCGGGACAATATCAGCCCCAGCATTTT; CDR3aa: CASSFVIPGQYQPQHF; abundance: once; v_gene: TRBV5-8; j_gene: TRBJ1-5; d_gene: NA
CDR3nt: TGTGCCAGCAGTTCACGACAGGGGGATACCGGAAACACCATATATTTT; CDR3aa: CASSSRQGDTGNTIYF; abundance: NA; v_gene: TRBV27; j_gene: TRBJ1-3; d_gene: TRBD1
CDR3nt: TGTGCCAGCAGTTCGGGTGCGGGCTACAATGAGCAGTTCTTC; CDR3aa: CASSSGAGYNEQFF; abundance: once; v_gene: TRBV9; j_gene: TRBJ2-1; d_gene: NA
CDR3nt: TGTGCCAGCAGCCAAGTTGGCAGCGCGGCACTCTTC; CDR3aa: CASSQVGSAALF; abundance: NA; v_gene: TRBV14; j_gene: TRBJ1-2; d_gene: NA
CDR3nt: TGTGCCAGCAGTTTATGCGTCCCTAACTCCGCAACTAATGAAAAACTGTTTTTT; CDR3aa: CASSLCVPNSATNEKLFF; abundance: NA; v_gene: TRBV27; j_gene: TRBJ1-4; d_gene: NA
CDR3nt: TGTGCCAGCAGTGCTCGGGACAGGGGCGGGGAGCTGTTTTTT; CDR3aa: CASSARDRGGELFF; abundance: NA; v_gene: TRBV6-1; j_gene: TRBJ2-2; d_gene: TRBD1
CDR3nt: TGCGCCAGCAGCCTAAACAGTGAGAACACTGAAGCTTTCTTT; CDR3aa: CASSLNSENTEAFF; abundance: NA; v_gene: TRBV4-3; j_gene: TRBJ1-1; d_gene: NA
CDR3nt: TGTGCCAGCAGCCCTGGGACTACGGAACAAGAGACCCAGTACTTC; CDR3aa: CASSPGTTEQETQYF; abundance: NA; v_gene: TRBV9; j_gene: TRBJ2-5; d_gene: TRBD2
CDR3nt: TGTGCCATCTGGAGCGGGGAGACCCAGTACTTC; CDR3aa: CAIWSGETQYF; abundance: NA; v_gene: TRBV6-1; j_gene: TRBJ2-5; d_gene: NA
CDR3nt: TGTGCCAGCAGCTTTTACCATCGACAGGACCTCTACGAGCAGTACTTC; CDR3aa: CASSFYHRQDLYEQYF; abundance: NA; v_gene: TRBV5-6; j_gene: TRBJ2-7; d_gene: NA
CDR3nt: TGTGCCAGCAGTACACACTTCCAGGATCACCCTTGCACAGATACGCAGTATTTT; CDR3aa: CASSTHFQDHPCTDTQYF; abundance: NA; v_gene: TRBV5-6; j_gene: TRBJ2-3; d_gene: NA
CDR3nt: TGTGCCAGCAGACCCGGACAGACTTTAAACTATGGCTACACCTTC; CDR3aa: CASRPGQTLNYGYTF; abundance: NA; v_gene: TRBV2; j_gene: TRBJ1-2; d_gene: NA
CDR3nt: TGCGCCAGCAGCCAAGATGGTCAGGCAACTAATGAAAAACTGTTTTTT; CDR3aa: CASSQDGQATNEKLFF; abundance: NA; v_gene: TRBV4-1; j_gene: TRBJ1-4; d_gene: NA
CDR3nt: TGCGCCAGCAGCCAGGGGGCCGGCACTGAAGCTTTCTTT; CDR3aa: CASSQGAGTEAFF; abundance: NA; v_gene: TRBV4-3; j_gene: TRBJ1-1; d_gene: NA
CDR3nt: TGCGCCAGCAGCCACCACGGGGGAGGCGCCTACAATGAGCAGTTCTTC; CDR3aa: CASSHHGGGAYNEQFF; abundance: NA; v_gene: TRBV4-3; j_gene: TRBJ2-1; d_gene: NA
CDR3nt: TGTGCCAGCAGTGTAGACAACCCCGGGGAGCCCCAGCATTTT; CDR3aa: CASSVDNPGEPQHF; abundance: NA; v_gene: TRBV6-1; j_gene: TRBJ1-5; d_gene: NA
CDR3nt: TGTGCCAGCACCTCCGACAGGGTATATGGCTACACCTTC; CDR3aa: CASTSDRVYGYTF; abundance: NA; v_gene: TRBV6-6; j_gene: TRBJ1-2; d_gene: TRBD1
CDR3nt: TGCGCCAGCAGCTTGGCCAGAGAGACAGGGGGCGGAGCCGGTAATGAAAAACTGTTTTTT; CDR3aa: CASSLARETGGGAGNEKLFF; abundance: once; v_gene: TRBV5-1; j_gene: TRBJ1-4; d_gene: TRBD1
CDR3nt: TGTGCCAGCAGTGAAAGAGGTGGAGGGGACAGGTACTACGAGCAGTACTTC; CDR3aa: CASSERGGGDRYYEQYF; abundance: NA; v_gene: TRBV2; j_gene: TRBJ2-7; d_gene: TRBD1
CDR3nt: TGTGCCAGCAAGGGGGCAATAGATACGCAGTATTTT; CDR3aa: CASKGAIDTQYF; abundance: NA; v_gene: TRBV28; j_gene: TRBJ2-3; d_gene: TRBD1